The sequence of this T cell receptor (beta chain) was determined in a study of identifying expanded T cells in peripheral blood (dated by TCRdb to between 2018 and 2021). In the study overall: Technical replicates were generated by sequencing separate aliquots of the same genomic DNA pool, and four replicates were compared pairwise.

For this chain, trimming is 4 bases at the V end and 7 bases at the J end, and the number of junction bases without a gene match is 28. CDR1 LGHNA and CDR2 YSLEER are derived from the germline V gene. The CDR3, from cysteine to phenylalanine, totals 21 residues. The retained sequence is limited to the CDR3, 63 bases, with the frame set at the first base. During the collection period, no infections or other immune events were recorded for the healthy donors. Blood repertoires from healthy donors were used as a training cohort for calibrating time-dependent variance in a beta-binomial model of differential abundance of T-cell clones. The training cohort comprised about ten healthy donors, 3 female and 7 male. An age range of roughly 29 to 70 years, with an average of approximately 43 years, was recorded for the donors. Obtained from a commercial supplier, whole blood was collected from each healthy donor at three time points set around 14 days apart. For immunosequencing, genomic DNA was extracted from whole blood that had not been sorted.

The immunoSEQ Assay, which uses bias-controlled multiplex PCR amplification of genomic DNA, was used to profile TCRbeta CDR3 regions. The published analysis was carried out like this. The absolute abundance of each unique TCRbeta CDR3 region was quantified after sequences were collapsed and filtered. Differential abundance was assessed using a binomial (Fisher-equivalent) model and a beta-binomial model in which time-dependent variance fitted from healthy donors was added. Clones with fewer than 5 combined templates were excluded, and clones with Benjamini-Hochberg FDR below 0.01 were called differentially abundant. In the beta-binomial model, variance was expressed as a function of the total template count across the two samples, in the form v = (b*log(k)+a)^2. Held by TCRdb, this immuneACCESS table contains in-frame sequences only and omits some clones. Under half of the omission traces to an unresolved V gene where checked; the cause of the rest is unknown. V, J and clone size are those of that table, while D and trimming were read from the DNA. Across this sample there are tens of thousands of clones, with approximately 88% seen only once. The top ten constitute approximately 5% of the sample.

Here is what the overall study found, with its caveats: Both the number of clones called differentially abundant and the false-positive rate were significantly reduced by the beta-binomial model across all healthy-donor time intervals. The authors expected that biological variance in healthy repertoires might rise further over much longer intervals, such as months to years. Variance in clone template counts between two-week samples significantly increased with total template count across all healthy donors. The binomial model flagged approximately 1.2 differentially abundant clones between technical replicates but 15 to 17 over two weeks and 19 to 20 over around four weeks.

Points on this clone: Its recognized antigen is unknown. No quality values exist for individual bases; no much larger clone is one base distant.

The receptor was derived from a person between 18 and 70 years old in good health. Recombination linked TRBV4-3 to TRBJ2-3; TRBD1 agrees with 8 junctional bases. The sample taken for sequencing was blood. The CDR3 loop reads CASSRTTGTGTLAAITNTQYF. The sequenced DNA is TGCGCCAGCAGCCGAACCACCGGGACAGGAACGTTAGCGGCAATTACTAATACGCAGTATTTT.